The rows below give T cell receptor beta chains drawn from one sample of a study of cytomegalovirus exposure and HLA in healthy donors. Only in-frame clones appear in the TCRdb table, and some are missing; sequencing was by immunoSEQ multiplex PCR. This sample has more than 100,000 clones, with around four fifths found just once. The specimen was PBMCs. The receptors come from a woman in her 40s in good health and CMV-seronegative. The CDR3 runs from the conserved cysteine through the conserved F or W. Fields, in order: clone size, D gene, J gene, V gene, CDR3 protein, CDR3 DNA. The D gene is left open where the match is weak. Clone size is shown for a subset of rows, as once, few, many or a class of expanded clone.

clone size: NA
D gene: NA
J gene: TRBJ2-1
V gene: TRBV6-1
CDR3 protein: CASSETQRGYNEQFF
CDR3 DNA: TGTGCCAGCAGTGAAACACAAAGGGGCTACAATGAGCAGTTCTTC

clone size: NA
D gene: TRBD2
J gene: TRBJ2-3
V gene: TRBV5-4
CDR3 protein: CASSLGTSGAGDTQYF
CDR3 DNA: TGTGCCAGCAGCTTGGGGACTAGCGGTGCGGGGGATACGCAGTATTTT

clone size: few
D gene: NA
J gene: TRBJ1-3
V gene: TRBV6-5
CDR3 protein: CASRFSGYSGNTIYF
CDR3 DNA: TGTGCCAGCAGATTCTCAGGGTACTCTGGAAACACCATATATTTT

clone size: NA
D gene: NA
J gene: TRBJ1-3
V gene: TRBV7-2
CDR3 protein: CASSLESQPGNTIYF
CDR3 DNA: TGTGCCAGCAGCTTAGAGTCACAGCCTGGAAACACCATATATTTT

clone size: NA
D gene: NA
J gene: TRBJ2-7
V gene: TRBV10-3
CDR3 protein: CAISTGYEQYF
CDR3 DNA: TGTGCCATCAGTACAGGCTACGAGCAGTACTTC

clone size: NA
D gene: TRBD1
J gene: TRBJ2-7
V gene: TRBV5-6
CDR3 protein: CASSRPGQASYEQYF
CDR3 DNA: TGTGCCAGCAGCCGGCCCGGACAGGCCTCCTACGAGCAGTACTTC

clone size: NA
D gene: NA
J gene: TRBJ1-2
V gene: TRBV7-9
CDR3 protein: CASSSLDTNYGYTF
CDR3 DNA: TGTGCCAGCAGCTCGCTGGACACTAACTATGGCTACACCTTC

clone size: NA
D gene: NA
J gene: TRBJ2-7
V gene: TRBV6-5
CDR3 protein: CASSRGGAQQYF
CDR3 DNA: TGTGCCAGCAGCCGAGGGGGGGCCCAGCAGTACTTC

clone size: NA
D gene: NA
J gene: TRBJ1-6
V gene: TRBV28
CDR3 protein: CASSKQGNSPLHF
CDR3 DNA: TGTGCCAGCAGCAAACAGGGAAACTCACCCCTCCACTTT

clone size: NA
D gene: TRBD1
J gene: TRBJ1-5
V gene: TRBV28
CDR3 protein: CASSLPGDSQPQHF
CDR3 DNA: TGTGCCAGCAGTTTGCCAGGGGACAGTCAGCCCCAGCATTTT

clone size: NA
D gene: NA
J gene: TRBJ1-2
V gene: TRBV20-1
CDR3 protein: CVMEWSDGYTF
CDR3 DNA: TGCGTGATGGAGTGGAGTGATGGCTACACCTTC

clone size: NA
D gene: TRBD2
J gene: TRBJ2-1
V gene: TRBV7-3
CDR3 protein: CASSLGTSGRDEQFF
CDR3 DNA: TGTGCCAGCAGCTTAGGGACTAGCGGGAGGGATGAGCAGTTCTTC

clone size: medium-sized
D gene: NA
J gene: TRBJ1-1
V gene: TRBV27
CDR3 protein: CASSIQGGTEAFF
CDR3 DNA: TGTGCCAGCAGTATACAGGGAGGGACTGAAGCTTTCTTT

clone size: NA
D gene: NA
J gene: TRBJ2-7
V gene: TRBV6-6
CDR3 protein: CASSRRVYEQYF
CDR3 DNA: TGTGCCAGCAGCCGACGGGTCTACGAGCAGTACTTC

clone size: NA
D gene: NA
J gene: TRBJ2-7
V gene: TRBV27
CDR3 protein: CASSLSWGSSSYEQYF
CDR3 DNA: TGTGCCAGCAGTTTATCGTGGGGCAGTAGCTCCTACGAGCAGTACTTC

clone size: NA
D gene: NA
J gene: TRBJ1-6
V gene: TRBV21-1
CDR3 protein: CASSKFQQGVSGSYNSPLHF
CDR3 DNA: TGTGCCAGCAGCAAATTCCAACAGGGAGTAAGTGGCTCCTATAATTCACCCCTCCACTTT

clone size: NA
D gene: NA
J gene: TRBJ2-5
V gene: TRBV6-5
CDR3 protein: CASSQSQVETQYF
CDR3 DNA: TGTGCCAGCAGTCAATCGCAGGTCGAGACCCAGTACTTC

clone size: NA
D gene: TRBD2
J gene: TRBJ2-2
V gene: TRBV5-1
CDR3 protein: CASSFLAGANTGELFF
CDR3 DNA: TGCGCCAGCAGCTTTCTAGCGGGAGCAAACACCGGGGAGCTGTTTTTT

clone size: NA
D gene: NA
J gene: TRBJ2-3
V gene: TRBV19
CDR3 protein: CASSETWGPDTQYF
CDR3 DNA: TGTGCCAGTAGTGAAACATGGGGCCCAGATACGCAGTATTTT

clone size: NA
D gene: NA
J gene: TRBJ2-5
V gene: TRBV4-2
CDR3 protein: CASSRRSGGLEETQYF
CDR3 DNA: TGTGCCAGCAGCCGGAGGTCTGGGGGACTCGAAGAGACCCAGTACTTC

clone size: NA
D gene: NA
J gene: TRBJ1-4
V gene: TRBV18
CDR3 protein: CASSTYGVATNEKLFF
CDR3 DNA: TGTGCCAGCTCAACGTACGGAGTTGCAACTAATGAAAAACTGTTTTTT

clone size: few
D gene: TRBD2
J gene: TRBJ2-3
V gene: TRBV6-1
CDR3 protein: CASSGTTSGADTQYF
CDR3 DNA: TGTGCCAGCAGTGGGACGACTAGCGGAGCAGATACGCAGTATTTT

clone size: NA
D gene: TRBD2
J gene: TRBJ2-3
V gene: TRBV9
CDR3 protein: CASSPGLAGTDTQYF
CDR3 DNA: TGTGCCAGCAGCCCCGGACTAGCGGGAACAGATACGCAGTATTTT

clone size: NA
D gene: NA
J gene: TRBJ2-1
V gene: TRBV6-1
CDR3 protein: CASSASAATEQFF
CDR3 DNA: TGTGCCAGCAGTGCTAGCGCGGCCACTGAGCAGTTCTTC

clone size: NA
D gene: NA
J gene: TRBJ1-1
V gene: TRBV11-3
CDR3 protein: CASSRETGEAFF
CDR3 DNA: TGTGCCAGCAGCCGTGAGACGGGTGAAGCTTTCTTT

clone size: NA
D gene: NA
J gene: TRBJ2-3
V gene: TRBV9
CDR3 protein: CASSVEGVGDTQYF
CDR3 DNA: TGTGCCAGCAGCGTGGAGGGAGTTGGAGATACGCAGTATTTT

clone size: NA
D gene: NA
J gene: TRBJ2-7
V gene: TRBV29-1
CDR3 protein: CSVEDRGREGSYEQYF
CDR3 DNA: TGCAGCGTTGAAGATCGAGGGCGGGAAGGGTCCTACGAGCAGTACTTC

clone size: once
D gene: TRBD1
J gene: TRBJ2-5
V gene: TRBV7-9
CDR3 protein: CASSPPGQGVRQETQYF
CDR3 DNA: TGTGCCAGCAGCCCACCGGGACAGGGAGTGAGGCAAGAGACCCAGTACTTC

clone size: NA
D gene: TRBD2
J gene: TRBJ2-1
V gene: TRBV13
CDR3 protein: CASSLGGGAGSSYNEQFF
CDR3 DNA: TGTGCCAGCAGCTTAGGCGGGGGAGCGGGGAGCTCCTACAATGAGCAGTTCTTC

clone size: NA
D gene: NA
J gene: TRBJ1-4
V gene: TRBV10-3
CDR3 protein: CAISESDPGRGGKLFF
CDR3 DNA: TGTGCCATCAGTGAGTCGGACCCGGGCCGGGGGGGAAAACTTTTTTTT

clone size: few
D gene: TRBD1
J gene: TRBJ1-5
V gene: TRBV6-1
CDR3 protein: CASSETTGMINQPQHF
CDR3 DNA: TGTGCCAGCAGTGAGACGACAGGGATGATCAATCAGCCCCAGCATTTT

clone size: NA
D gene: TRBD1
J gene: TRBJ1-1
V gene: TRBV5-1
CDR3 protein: CASSVQGGEAFF
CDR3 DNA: TGCGCCAGCAGCGTTCAGGGGGGCGAAGCTTTCTTT

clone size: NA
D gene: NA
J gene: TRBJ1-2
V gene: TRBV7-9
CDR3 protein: CASSLDRVTYGYTF
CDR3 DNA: TGTGCCAGCAGCTTAGACAGGGTTACCTATGGCTACACCTTC

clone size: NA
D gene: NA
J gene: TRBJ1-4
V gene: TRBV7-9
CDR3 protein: CSSSFPTESLATNEKLFF
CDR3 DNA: TGTTCCAGCAGCTTCCCGACAGAGTCCCTTGCAACTAATGAAAAACTGTTTTTT

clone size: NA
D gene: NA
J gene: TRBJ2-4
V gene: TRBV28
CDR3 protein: CASSFGGSKNIQYF
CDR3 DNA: TGTGCCAGCAGTTTCGGGGGATCCAAAAACATTCAGTACTTC

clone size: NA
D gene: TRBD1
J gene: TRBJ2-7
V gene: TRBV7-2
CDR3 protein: CASSSDAGQGFYEQYF
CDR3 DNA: TGTGCCAGCAGCTCCGACGCGGGACAGGGGTTCTACGAGCAGTACTTC

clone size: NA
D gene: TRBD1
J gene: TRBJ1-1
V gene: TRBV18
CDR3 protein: CASSTGGNTEAFF
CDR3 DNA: TGTGCCAGCTCGACAGGGGGCAACACTGAAGCTTTCTTT

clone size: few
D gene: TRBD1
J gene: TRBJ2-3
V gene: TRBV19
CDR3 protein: CASSISPGQGRPVTSTDTQYF
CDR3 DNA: TGTGCCAGTAGTATTAGTCCCGGACAGGGCCGCCCCGTGACTAGCACAGATACGCAGTATTTT

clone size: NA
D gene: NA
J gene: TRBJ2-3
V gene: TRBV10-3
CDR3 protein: CAISESAGTFTDTQYF
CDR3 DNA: TGTGCCATCAGTGAGTCTGCGGGAACCTTCACAGATACGCAGTATTTT

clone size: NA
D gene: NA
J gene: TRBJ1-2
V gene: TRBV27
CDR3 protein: CASSSLDSIGVDYGYTF
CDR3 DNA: TGTGCCAGCAGTTCCCTCGATAGTATAGGAGTTGACTATGGCTACACCTTC

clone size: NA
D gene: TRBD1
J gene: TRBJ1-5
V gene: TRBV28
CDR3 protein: CASSSGQGSNQPQHF
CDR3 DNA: TGTGCCAGCAGTTCTGGACAGGGGAGCAATCAGCCCCAGCATTTT

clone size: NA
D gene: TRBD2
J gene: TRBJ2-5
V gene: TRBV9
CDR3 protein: CASSVATSGWSGETQYF
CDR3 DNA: TGTGCCAGCAGCGTAGCTACTAGCGGGTGGTCGGGAGAGACCCAGTACTTC

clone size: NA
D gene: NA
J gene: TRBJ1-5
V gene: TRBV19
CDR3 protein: CASSIEGRVDNRGQPQHF
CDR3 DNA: TGTGCCAGTAGTATAGAGGGGAGGGTTGATAATCGTGGTCAGCCCCAGCATTTT

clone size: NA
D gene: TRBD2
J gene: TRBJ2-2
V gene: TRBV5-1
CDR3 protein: CASSQQSGSDTGELFF
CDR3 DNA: TGCGCCAGCAGTCAACAAAGCGGGAGCGACACCGGGGAGCTGTTTTTT

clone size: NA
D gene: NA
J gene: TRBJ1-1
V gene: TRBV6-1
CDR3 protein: CANTVQLTTEAFF
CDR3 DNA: TGTGCCAACACAGTCCAGCTAACCACTGAAGCTTTCTTT

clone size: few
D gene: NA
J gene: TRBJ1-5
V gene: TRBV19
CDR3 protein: CASSWPRTDGLSNQPQHF
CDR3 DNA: TGTGCCAGTAGTTGGCCCCGGACAGATGGGCTTAGCAATCAGCCCCAGCATTTT

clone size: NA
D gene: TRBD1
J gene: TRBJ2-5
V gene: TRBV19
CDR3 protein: CASSVQGAAQETQYF
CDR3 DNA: TGTGCCAGTAGTGTACAGGGGGCAGCGCAAGAGACCCAGTACTTC

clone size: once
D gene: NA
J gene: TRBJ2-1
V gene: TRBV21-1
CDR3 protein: CASSRRGLERVGQFF
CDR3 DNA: TGTGCCAGCAGCAGAAGGGGACTAGAGAGGGTTGGGCAGTTCTTC